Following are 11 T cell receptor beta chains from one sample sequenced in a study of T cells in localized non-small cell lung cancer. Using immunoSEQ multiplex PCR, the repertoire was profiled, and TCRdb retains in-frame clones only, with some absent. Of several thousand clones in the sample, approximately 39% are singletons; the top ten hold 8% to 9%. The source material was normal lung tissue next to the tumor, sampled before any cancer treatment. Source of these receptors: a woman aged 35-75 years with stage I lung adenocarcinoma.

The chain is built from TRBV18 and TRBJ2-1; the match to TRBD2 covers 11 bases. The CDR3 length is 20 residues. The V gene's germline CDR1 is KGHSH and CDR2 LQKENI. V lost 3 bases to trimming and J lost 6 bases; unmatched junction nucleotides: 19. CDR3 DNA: TGTGCCAGCTCACCGGTGACGTTGGTCCCAACTAGCGGGAGTCTCAATGAGCAGTTCTTC. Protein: CASSPVTLVPTSGSLNEQFF.

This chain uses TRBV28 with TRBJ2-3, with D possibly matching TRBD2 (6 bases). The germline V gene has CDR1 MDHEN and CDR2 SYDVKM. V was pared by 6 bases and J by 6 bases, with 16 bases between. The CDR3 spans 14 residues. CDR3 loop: CASSFSGLADTQYF. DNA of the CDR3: TGTGCCAGCAGCTTCAGCGGGCTAGCCGATACGCAGTATTTT.

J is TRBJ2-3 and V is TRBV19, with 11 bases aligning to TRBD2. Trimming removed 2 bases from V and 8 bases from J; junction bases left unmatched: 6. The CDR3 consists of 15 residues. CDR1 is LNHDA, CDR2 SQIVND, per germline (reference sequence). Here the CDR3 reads CASSITSGGPSTQYF. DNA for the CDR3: TGTGCCAGTAGTATAACTAGCGGGGGCCCCTCTACGCAGTATTTT. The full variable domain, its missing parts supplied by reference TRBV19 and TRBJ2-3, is DGGITQSPKYLFRKEGQNVTLSCEQNLNHDAMYWYRQDPGQGLRLIYYSQIVNDFQKGDIAEGYSVSREKKESFPLTVTSAQKNPTAFYLCASSITSGGPSTQYFGPGTRLTVL.

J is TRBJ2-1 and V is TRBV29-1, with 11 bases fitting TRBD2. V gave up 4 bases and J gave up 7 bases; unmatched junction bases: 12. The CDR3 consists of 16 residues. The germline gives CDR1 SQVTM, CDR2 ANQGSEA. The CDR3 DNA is TGCAGCGTTGCCCACTTAACTAGCGGGAGTTCGAATGAGCAGTTCTTC. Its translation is CSVAHLTSGSSNEQFF.

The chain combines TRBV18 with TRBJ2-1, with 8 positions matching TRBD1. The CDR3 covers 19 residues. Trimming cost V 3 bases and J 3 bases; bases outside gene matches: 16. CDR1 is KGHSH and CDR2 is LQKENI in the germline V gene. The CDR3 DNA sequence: TGTGCCAGCTCACCCTGCGGACAGGGTTCGCCTTTATGCTACAATGAGCAGTTCTTC. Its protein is CASSPCGQGSPLCYNEQFF.

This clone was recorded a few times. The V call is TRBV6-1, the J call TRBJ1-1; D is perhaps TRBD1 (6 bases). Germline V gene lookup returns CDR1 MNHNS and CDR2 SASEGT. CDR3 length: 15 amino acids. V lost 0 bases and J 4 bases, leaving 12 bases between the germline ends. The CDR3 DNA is TGTGCCAGCAGTGAAGCGCAGGGGCGCATCACTGAAGCTTTCTTT. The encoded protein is CASSEAQGRITEAFF.

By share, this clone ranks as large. CDR3 in amino acids: CASNPQFNTGELFF. The CDR3 nucleotides read TGTGCCAGCAATCCACAATTTAACACCGGGGAGCTGTTTTTT. The rearrangement links TRBV6-8 to TRBJ2-2, with D unclear. The length of the CDR3 is 14 residues. V lost 7 bases and J lost 2, with 11 bases in between. Per the germline V gene, CDR1 is MNHGY and CDR2 is SAAAGT.

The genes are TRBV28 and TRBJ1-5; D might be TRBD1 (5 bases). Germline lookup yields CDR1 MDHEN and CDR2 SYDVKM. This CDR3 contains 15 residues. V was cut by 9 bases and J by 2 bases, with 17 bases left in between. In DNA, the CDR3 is TGTGCCAGTACGAGGTGGCAGGGCGGCAATCAGCCCCAGCATTTT. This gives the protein CASTRWQGGNQPQHF. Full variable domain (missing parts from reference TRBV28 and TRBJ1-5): DVKVTQSSRYLVKRTGEKVFLECVQDMDHENMFWYRQDPGLGLRLIYFSYDVKMKEKGDIPEGYSVSREKKERFSLILESASTNQTSMYLCASTRWQGGNQPQHFGDGTRLSIL.

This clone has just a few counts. The CDR3 DNA reads as TGCAGCGTCCGGTACGCCGGATCTGAAGCTTTCTTT. It yields the protein CSVRYAGSEAFF. The gene calls are TRBV29-1 and TRBJ1-1; D call uncertain. Trimming pared 6 bases from V and 6 bases from J, leaving 14 bases between. The CDR3 loop spans 12 amino acids. Germline V gives CDR1 SQVTM, CDR2 ANQGSEA.

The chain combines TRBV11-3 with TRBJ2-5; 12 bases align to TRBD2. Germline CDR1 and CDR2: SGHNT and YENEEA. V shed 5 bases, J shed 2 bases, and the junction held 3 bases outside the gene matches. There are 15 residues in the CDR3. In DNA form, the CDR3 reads TGTGCCAGCAGCAATCTAGCGGGAGGGCAAGAGACCCAGTACTTC. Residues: CASSNLAGGQETQYF.

CDR3 loop: CASSPAQGSWLNYGYTF. CDR3 coding DNA: TGTGCCAGCAGTCCCGCACAGGGAAGTTGGTTGAACTATGGCTACACCTTC. J is TRBJ1-2 and V is TRBV6-8; TRBD1 might be the D (6 bases). This CDR3 comprises 17 residues. Per germline, CDR1 MNHGY and CDR2 SAAAGT. Trimming took 5 bases from V and 2 from J, leaving 21 bases between them.